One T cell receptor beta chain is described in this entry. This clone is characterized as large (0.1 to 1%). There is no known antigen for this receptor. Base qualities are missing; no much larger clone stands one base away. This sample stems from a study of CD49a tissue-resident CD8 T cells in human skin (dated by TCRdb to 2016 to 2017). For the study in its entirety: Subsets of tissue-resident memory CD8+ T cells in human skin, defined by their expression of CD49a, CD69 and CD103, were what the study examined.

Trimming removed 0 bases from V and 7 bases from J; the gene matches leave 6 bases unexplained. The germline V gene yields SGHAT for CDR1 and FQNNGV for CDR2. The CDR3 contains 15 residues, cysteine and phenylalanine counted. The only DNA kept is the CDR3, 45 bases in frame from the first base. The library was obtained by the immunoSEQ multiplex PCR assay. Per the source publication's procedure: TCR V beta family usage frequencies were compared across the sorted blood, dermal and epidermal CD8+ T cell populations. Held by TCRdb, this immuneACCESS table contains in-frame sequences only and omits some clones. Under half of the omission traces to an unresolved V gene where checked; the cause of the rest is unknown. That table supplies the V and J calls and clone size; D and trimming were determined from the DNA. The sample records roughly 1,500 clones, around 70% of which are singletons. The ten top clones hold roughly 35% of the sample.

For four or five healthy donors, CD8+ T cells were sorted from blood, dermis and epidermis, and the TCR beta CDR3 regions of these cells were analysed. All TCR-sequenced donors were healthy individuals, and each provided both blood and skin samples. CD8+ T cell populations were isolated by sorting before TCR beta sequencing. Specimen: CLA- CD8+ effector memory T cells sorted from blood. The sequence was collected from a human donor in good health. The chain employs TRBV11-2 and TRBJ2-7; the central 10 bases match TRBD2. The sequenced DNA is TGTGCCAGCAGCTTAGATCCTAGCGGGGGCTGGGAGCAGTACTTC. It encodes CASSLDPSGGWEQYF.